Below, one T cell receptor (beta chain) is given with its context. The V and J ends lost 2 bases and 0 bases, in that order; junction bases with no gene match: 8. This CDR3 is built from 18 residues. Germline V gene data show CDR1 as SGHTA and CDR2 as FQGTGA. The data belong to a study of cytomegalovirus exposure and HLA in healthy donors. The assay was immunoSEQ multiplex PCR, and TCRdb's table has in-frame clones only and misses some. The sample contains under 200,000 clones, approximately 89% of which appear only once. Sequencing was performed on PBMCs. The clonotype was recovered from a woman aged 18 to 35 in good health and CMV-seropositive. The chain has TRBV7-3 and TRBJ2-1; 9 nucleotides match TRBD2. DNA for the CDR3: TGTGCCAGCAGCTTACGGGCTAGCGGGACGAGCTCCTACAATGAGCAGTTCTTC. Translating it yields CASSLRASGTSSYNEQFF.